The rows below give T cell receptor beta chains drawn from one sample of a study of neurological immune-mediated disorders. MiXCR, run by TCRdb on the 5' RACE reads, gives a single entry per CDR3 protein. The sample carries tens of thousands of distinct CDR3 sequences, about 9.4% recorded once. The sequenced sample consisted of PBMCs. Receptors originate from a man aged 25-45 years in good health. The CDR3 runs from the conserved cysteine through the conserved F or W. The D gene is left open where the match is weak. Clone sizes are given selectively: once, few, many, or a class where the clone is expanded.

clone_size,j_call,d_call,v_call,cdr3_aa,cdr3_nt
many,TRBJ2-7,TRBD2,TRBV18,CASSASGSAYEQYF,TGTGCCAGCTCAGCTAGCGGGAGCGCCTACGAGCAGTACTTC
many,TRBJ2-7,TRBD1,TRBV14,CASSLPGTGGGGSYEQYF,TGTGCCAGCAGCCTTCCCGGGACAGGGGGCGGCGGGAGCTACGAGCAGTACTTC
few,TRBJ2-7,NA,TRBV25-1,CASSEYQGSIYEQYF,TGTGCCAGCAGTGAATATCAGGGATCAATCTACGAGCAGTACTTC
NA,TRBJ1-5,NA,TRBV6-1,CASSVREKGQPQHF,TGTGCCAGCAGTGTGAGGGAAAAGGGACAGCCCCAGCATTTT
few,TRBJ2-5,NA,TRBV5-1,CASSLVGQQETQYF,TGCGCCAGCAGCTTGGTAGGACAACAAGAGACCCAGTACTTC
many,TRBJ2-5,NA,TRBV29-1,CSVFGAGTSRETQYF,TGCAGCGTTTTCGGTGCCGGGACTTCGAGGGAGACCCAGTACTTC
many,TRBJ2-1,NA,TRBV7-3,CASSLSRSDNEQFF,TGTGCCAGCAGCTTATCGCGGTCCGACAATGAGCAGTTCTTC
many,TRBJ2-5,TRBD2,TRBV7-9,CASGLGTSQTQYF,TGTGCCAGCGGCTTAGGGACTAGCCAGACCCAGTACTTC
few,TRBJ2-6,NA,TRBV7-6,CASSLQASGANVLTF,TGTGCCAGCAGCTTACAGGCCTCTGGGGCCAACGTCCTGACTTTC
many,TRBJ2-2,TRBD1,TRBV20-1,CSAGQGATGELFF,TGCAGTGCAGGACAGGGGGCTACCGGGGAGCTGTTTTTT
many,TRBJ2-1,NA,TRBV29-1,CSVEGTTSNEQFF,TGCAGCGTTGAAGGGACCACCTCTAATGAGCAGTTCTTC
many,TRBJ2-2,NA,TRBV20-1,CSAIEGRASGELFF,TGCAGTGCTATTGAAGGACGTGCCTCCGGGGAGCTGTTTTTT
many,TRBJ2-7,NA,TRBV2,CASSEERGKTYEQYF,TGTGCCAGCAGTGAAGAGAGGGGTAAGACTTACGAGCAGTACTTC
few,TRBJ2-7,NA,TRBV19,CASSMGQVDYEQYF,TGTGCCAGTAGTATGGGGCAGGTTGACTACGAGCAGTACTTC
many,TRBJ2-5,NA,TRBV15,CATSRDSLARGEETQYF,TGTGCCACCAGCAGAGATAGTTTGGCTAGAGGGGAAGAGACCCAGTACTTC
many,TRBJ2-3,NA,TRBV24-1,CATSDSGPSTDTQYF,TGTGCCACCAGTGATAGCGGTCCTAGCACAGATACGCAGTATTTT
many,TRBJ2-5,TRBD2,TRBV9,CASSRGLDEETQYF,TGTGCCAGCAGCCGAGGACTAGACGAAGAGACCCAGTACTTC
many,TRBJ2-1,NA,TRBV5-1,CASSLVAGKGAYNEQFF,TGCGCCAGCAGCTTGGTGGCAGGGAAGGGGGCCTACAATGAGCAGTTCTTC
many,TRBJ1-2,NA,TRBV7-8,CASSQSREGYTF,TGTGCCAGCAGCCAGTCCCGGGAGGGCTACACCTTC
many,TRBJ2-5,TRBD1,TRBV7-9,CASSGQGAWETQYF,TGTGCCAGCTCGGGACAGGGGGCTTGGGAGACCCAGTACTTC
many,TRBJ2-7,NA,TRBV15,CATSRESTGAAGEQYF,TGTGCCACCAGCAGAGAATCGACAGGAGCGGCCGGCGAGCAGTACTTC
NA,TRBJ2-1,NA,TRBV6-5,CASSYGGTLLDLFF,TGTGCCAGCAGTTATGGGGGCACCCTTTTAGACTTGTTCTTC
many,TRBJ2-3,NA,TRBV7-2,CASSFGAGRTDTQYF,TGTGCCAGCAGCTTCGGGGCGGGGCGCACAGATACGCAGTATTTT
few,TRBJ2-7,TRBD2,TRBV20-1,CSATSGILSYEQYF,TGCAGTGCAACTAGCGGGATACTCTCCTACGAGCAGTACTTC
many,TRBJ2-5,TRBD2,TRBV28,CASSKGGRGETQYF,TGTGCCAGCAGTAAGGGCGGGAGGGGAGAGACCCAGTACTTC
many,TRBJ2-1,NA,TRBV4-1,CASSQGEGGEQFF,TGCGCCAGCAGCCAAGGGGAGGGGGGTGAGCAGTTCTTC
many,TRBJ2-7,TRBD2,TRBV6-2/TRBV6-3,CASRGTSGPKIYEQYF,TGTGCCAGCAGAGGGACTAGCGGGCCGAAAATCTACGAGCAGTACTTC
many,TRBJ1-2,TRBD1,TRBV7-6,CASSLNWDSIGGYTF,TGTGCCAGCAGCTTAAATTGGGACAGCATTGGGGGCTACACCTTC
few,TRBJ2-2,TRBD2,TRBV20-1,CSARVRGSTGELFF,TGCAGTGCTAGAGTTCGCGGGAGCACCGGGGAGCTGTTTTTT
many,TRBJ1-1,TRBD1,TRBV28,CASSWDRRNTEAFF,TGTGCCAGCAGTTGGGACAGACGGAACACTGAAGCTTTCTTT
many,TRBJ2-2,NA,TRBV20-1,CSAAPPNTGELFF,TGCAGTGCCGCGCCCCCGAACACCGGGGAGCTGTTTTTT
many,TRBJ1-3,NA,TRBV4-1,CASSRGQRSGNTIYF,TGCGCCAGCAGCCGAGGACAGAGATCTGGAAACACCATATATTTT
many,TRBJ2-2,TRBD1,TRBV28,CASRRQGGKSGELFF,TGTGCCAGCAGGAGACAGGGGGGTAAATCCGGGGAGCTGTTTTTT
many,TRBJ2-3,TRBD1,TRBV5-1,CASSLGQGRLADTQYF,TGCGCCAGCAGCTTGGGACAGGGCCGGTTAGCGGATACGCAGTATTTT
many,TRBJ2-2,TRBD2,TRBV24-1,CATSASGTSGNANTGELFF,TGTGCCACCAGTGCATCCGGGACTAGCGGAAACGCGAACACCGGGGAGCTGTTTTTT
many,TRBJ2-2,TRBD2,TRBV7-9,CASSLALAEFTGELFF,TGTGCCAGCAGCTTAGCGCTAGCGGAATTCACCGGGGAGCTGTTTTTT
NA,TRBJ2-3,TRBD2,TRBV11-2,CASSETSGRGTDTQYF,TGTGCCAGCAGCGAAACTAGCGGGAGGGGCACAGATACGCAGTATTTT
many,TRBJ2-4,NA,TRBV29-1,CSVEEGWQENIQYF,TGCAGCGTTGAAGAGGGGTGGCAGGAAAACATTCAGTACTTC
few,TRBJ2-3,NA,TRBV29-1,CSVEDRAASTDTQYF,TGCAGCGTTGAAGATAGGGCAGCTAGCACAGATACGCAGTATTTT
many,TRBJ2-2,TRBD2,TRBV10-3,CAITAGTSVTGELFF,TGTGCCATCACTGCCGGGACTAGCGTCACCGGGGAGCTGTTTTTT
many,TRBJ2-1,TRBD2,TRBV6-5,CASRSAGARDNEQFF,TGTGCCAGCAGATCAGCGGGAGCGCGGGACAATGAGCAGTTCTTC
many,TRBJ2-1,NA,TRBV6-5,CASRSGSYNEQFF,TGTGCCAGCCGATCAGGGTCCTACAATGAGCAGTTCTTC